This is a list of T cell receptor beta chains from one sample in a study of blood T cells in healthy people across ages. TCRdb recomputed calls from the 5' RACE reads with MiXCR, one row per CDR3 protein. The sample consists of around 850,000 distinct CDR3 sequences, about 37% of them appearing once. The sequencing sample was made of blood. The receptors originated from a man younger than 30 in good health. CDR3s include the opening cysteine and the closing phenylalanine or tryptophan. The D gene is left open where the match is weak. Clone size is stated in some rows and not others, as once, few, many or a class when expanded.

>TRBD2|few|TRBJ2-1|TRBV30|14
CAWEALAGLNEQFF
TGTGCCTGGGAGGCCCTAGCGGGGCTCAATGAGCAGTTCTTC
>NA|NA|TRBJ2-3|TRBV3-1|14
CASSQGGRMDTQYF
TGTGCCAGCAGCCAAGGGGGTCGAATGGATACGCAGTATTTT
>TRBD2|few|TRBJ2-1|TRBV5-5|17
CASSLGTSGGVYNEQFF
TGTGCCAGCAGCCTCGGGACTAGCGGGGGGGTCTATAATGAGCAGTTCTTC
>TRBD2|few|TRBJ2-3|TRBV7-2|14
CASSTRTRTDTQYF
TGTGCCAGCAGCACCCGGACTAGAACAGATACGCAGTATTTT
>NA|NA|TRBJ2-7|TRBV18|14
CASSPGDGIYEQYF
TGTGCCAGCTCACCTGGGGACGGCATATACGAGCAGTACTTC
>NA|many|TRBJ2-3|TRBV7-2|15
CASSPERMGTDTQYF
TGTGCCAGCAGCCCCGAACGTATGGGCACAGATACGCAGTATTTT
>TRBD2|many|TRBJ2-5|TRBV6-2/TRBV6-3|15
CASSSGTSGRETQYF
TGTGCCAGCAGTTCCGGGACTAGCGGACGAGAGACCCAGTACTTC
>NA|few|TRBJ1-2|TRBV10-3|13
CAISDGRIEGDTF
TGTGCCATCAGTGATGGTAGAATTGAAGGGGACACCTTC
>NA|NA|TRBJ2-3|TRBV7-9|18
CASSSVAGAGERTDTQYF
TGTGCCAGCAGTTCCGTTGCAGGGGCGGGAGAAAGAACAGATACGCAGTATTTT
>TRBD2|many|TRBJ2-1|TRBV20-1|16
CSASPKAGGRYNEQFF
TGCAGTGCTAGCCCAAAAGCGGGGGGACGTTACAATGAGCAGTTCTTC
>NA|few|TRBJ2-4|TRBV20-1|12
CSARDPGDIQYF
TGCAGTGCTAGAGATCCGGGGGACATTCAGTACTTC
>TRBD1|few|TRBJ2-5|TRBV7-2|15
CASSLVTGVRETQYF
TGTGCCAGCAGCTTAGTAACAGGGGTTCGAGAGACCCAGTACTTC
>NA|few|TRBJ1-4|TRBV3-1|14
CASSTRDRFEKLFF
TGTGCCAGCAGCACTCGGGACCGATTTGAAAAACTGTTTTTT
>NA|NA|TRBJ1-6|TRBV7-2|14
CASSLVQGNSPLHF
TGTGCCAGCAGCTTAGTACAGGGTAATTCACCCCTCCACTTT
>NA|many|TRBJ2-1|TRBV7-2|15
CASSLAASSYNEQFF
TGTGCCAGCAGTTTAGCCGCTAGCTCCTACAATGAGCAGTTCTTC
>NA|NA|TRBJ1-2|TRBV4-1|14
CASSQVGTDNGYTF
TGCGCCAGCAGCCAAGTAGGGACGGACAATGGCTACACCTTC
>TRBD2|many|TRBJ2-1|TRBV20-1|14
CSARSPSGGNEQFF
TGCAGTGCTAGAAGTCCTAGCGGGGGAAATGAGCAGTTCTTC
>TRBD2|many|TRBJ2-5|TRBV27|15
CASRTTSGGQETQYF
TGTGCCAGCAGGACAACTAGCGGGGGGCAAGAGACCCAGTACTTC
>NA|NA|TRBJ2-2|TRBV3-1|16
CASSPQGRENTGELFF
TGTGCCAGCAGCCCGCAGGGGCGGGAAAACACCGGGGAGCTGTTTTTT
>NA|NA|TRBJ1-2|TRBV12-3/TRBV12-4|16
CASSLDGTATSYGYTF
TGTGCCAGCAGTTTAGATGGGACGGCTACTTCCTATGGCTACACCTTC
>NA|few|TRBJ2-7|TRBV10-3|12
CAIRAGGNEQYF
TGTGCCATCAGGGCCGGGGGCAATGAGCAGTACTTC
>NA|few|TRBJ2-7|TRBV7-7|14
CASSSLGLQADQYF
TGTGCTAGCAGCTCGCTGGGACTCCAAGCGGACCAGTACTTC
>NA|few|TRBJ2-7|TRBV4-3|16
CASSQDQRRRIYEQYF
TGCGCCAGCAGCCAAGATCAGAGGAGGCGGATTTACGAGCAGTACTTC
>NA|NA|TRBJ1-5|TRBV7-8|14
CASSPDRSNQPQHF
TGTGCCAGCAGCCCAGACCGTAGCAATCAGCCCCAGCATTTT
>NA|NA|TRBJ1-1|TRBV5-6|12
CASSSRWAEAFF
TGTGCCAGCAGCTCCCGGTGGGCTGAAGCTTTCTTT
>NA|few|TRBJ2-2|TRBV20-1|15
CSASRQVSWTGELFF
TGCAGTGCTAGTCGGCAGGTCTCGTGGACCGGGGAGCTGTTTTTT
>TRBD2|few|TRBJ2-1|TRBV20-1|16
CSASDRTSSSYNEQFF
TGCAGTGCATCGGACCGGACTAGCAGCTCCTACAATGAGCAGTTCTTC
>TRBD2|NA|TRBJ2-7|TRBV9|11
CASGTSDEQYF
TGTGCCAGCGGAACTAGCGACGAGCAGTACTTC
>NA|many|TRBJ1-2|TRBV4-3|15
CASSQDIPQEDGYTF
TGCGCCAGCAGCCAAGATATCCCCCAAGAGGATGGCTACACCTTC
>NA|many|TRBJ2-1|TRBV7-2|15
CASSFRTYSYNEQFF
TGTGCCAGCAGCTTCAGGACGTACTCCTACAATGAGCAGTTCTTC
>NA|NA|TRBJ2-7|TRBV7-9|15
CASSLDKGDSYEQYF
TGTGCCAGCAGCTTAGACAAGGGGGACTCCTACGAGCAGTACTTC
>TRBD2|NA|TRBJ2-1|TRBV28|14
CAAESGGPSNEQFF
TGTGCCGCCGAGAGCGGGGGGCCGTCCAATGAGCAGTTCTTC
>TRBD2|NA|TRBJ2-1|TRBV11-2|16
CASSLVLAGSGETQFF
TGTGCCAGCAGCTTAGTACTAGCGGGATCGGGAGAGACCCAGTTCTTC
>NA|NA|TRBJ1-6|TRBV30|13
CAWIGGVNSPLHF
TGTGCCTGGATAGGAGGGGTGAATTCACCCCTCCACTTT
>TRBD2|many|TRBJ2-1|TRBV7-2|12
CASSLTSDEQFF
TGTGCCAGCAGCCTTACTAGCGATGAGCAGTTCTTC
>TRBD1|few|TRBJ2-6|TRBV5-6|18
CASSLGGQGLSGANVLTF
TGTGCCAGCAGCTTGGGTGGACAGGGGCTCTCTGGGGCCAACGTCCTGACTTTC
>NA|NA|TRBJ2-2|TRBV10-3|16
CAISESLRGDTGELFF
TGTGCCATCAGTGAGTCCTTGAGGGGGGATACCGGGGAGCTGTTTTTT
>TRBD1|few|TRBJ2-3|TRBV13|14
CASNQGTAADTQYF
TGTGCCAGCAACCAGGGGACAGCGGCAGATACGCAGTATTTT
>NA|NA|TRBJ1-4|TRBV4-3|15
CASSSFWNAGEKLFF
TGCGCCAGCAGCTCCTTTTGGAATGCGGGTGAAAAACTGTTTTTT
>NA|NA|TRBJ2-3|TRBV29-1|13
CSVEDLGPDTQYF
TGCAGCGTTGAAGACTTAGGGCCGGATACGCAGTATTTT
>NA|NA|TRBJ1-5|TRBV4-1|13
CASSQEENQPQHF
TGCGCCAGCAGCCAAGAGGAGAATCAGCCCCAGCATTTT
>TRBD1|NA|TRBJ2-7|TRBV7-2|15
CASSLDRGGYNGQYF
TGTGCCAGCAGCCTGGACAGGGGTGGCTACAATGGGCAGTACTTC
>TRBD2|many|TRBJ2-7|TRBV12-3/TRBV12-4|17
CASSPSGGVYSSYEQYF
TGTGCCAGCAGCCCTAGCGGGGGGGTGTATTCCTCCTACGAGCAGTACTTC
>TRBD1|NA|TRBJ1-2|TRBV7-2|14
CASSPGTGLGGYTF
TGTGCCAGCAGCCCCGGGACAGGGTTAGGTGGCTACACCTTC
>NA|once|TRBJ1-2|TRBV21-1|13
CASTRGVDYGYTF
TGTGCCAGCACCAGGGGAGTGGACTATGGCTACACCTTC
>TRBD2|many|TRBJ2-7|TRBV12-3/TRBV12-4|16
CASSLRTSGYSYEQYF
TGTGCCAGCAGTCTGAGGACTAGCGGCTACTCCTACGAGCAGTACTTC
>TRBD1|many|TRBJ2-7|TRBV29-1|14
CSVVARQGAKKQYF
TGCAGCGTTGTGGCGAGACAGGGGGCAAAAAAGCAGTACTTC
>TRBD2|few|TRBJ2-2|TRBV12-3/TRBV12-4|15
CASSLEAGGPGELFF
TGTGCCAGCAGTTTAGAGGCGGGGGGGCCCGGGGAGCTGTTTTTT
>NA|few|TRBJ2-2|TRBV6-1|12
CASNRNTGELFF
TGTGCCAGCAACAGGAACACCGGGGAGCTGTTTTTT
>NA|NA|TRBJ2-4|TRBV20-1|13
CSARDGVKNIQYF
TGCAGTGCTAGAGATGGTGTAAAAAACATTCAGTACTTC
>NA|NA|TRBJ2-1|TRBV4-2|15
CASSQEGRQLDEQFF
TGTGCCAGCAGCCAAGAGGGGAGACAGTTGGATGAGCAGTTCTTC
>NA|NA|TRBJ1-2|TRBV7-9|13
CASSLGDQYGYTF
TGTGCCAGCAGCTTAGGGGACCAATATGGCTACACCTTC
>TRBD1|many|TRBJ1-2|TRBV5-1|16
CASSLGILGQNYGYTF
TGCGCCAGCAGCTTGGGTATTTTGGGACAGAACTATGGCTACACCTTC
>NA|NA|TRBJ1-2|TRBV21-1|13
CASSDKRVYGYTF
TGTGCCAGCAGCGACAAAAGGGTTTATGGCTACACCTTC
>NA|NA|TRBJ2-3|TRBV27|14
CASSKLAKTDTQYF
TGTGCCAGCAGTAAGTTAGCGAAGACAGATACGCAGTATTTT
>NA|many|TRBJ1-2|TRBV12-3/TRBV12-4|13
CASSPGTPYGYTF
TGTGCCAGCAGCCCCGGGACACCGTATGGCTACACCTTC
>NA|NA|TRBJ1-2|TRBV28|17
CASSFGAREGVYRGYTF
TGTGCCAGCAGTTTTGGAGCCCGGGAGGGGGTGTATCGTGGCTACACCTTC
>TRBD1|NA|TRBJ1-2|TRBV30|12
CAWSVRQGVDTF
TGTGCCTGGAGTGTACGCCAGGGGGTAGACACCTTC